The clone carrying this TCR beta chain was found a few times. Antigen specificity is unknown. The source of the sample is a study of identical twins. Germline V gene data show CDR1 as SGHVS and CDR2 as FQNEAQ. J lost 3 bases, V lost 5 bases, and 10 bases had no gene match. The length of the CDR3 is 15 residues. TCRdb itself ran the 5' RACE reads through MiXCR, one entry per CDR3 protein. The repertoire consists of 700,000 to 950,000 distinct CDR3 sequences, with about 12% occurring once and the leading ten covering roughly 1.5%. Study-level results: Some out-of-frame alpha sequences were shared by twins, and these showed excess low generation probability.

These same data were also listed under a study on yellow fever vaccine responses in identical twins. From that study: Convergence reportedly seemed to mark part of the twins' vaccine T cell response, with personalization marking the rest.

V is TRBV7-8 and J is TRBJ2-7, with TRBD2 matching 7 bases. The TCR originated in a young woman in good health. Sequencing was performed on PBMCs. The CDR3 sequence: CASSPSGGGFYEQYV. CDR3 nucleotide sequence: TGTGCCAGCAGCCCTTCGGGGGGAGGCTTCTACGAGCAGTACGTC.